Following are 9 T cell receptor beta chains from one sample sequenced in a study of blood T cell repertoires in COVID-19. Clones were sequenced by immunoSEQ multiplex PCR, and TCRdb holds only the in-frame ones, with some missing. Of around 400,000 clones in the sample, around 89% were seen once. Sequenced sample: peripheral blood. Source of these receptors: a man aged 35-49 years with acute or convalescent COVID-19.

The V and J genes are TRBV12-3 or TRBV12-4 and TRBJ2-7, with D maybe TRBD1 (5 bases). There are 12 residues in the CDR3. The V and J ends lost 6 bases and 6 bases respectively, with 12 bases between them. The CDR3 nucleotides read TGTGCCAGCAGCCTCGGTAGGGGCGAGCAGTACTTC. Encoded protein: CASSLGRGEQYF.

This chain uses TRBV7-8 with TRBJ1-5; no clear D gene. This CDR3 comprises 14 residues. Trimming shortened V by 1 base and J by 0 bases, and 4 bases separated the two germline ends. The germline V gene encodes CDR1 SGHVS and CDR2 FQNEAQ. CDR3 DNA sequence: TGTGCCAGCAGCTTAGTGGCTAGCAATCAGCCCCAGCATTTT. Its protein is CASSLVASNQPQHF. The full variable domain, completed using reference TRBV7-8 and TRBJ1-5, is GAGVSQSPRYKVAKRGQDVALRCDPISGHVSLFWYQQALGQGPEFLTYFQNEAQLDKSGLPSDRFFAERPEGSVSTLKIQRTQQEDSAVYLCASSLVASNQPQHFGDGTRLSIL.

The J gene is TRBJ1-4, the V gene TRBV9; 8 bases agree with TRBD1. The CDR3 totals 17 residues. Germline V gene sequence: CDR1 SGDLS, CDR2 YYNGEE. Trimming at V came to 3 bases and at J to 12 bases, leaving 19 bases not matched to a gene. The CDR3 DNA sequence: TGTGCCAGCAGCGCGGGACAGGTTGCCCCGTCGTTTTACGAACTGTTTTTT. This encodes CASSAGQVAPSFYELFF.

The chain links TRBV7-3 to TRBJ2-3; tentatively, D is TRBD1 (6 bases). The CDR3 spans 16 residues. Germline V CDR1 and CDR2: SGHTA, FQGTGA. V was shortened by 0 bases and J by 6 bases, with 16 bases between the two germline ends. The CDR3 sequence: CASSLTTQSGADTQYF. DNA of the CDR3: TGTGCCAGCAGCTTAACCACTCAATCAGGGGCGGATACGCAGTATTTT.

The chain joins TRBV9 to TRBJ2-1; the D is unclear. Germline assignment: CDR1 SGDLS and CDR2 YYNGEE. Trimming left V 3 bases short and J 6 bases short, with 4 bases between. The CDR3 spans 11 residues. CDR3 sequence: CASSAGNEQFF. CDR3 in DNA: TGTGCCAGCAGCGCGGGCAATGAGCAGTTCTTC.

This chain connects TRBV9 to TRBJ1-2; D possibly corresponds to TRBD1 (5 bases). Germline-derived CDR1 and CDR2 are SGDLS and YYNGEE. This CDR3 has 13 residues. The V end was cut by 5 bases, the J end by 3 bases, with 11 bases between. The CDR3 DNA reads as TGTGCCAGCAGACCCAGGGATGACTATGGCTACACCTTC. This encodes CASRPRDDYGYTF.

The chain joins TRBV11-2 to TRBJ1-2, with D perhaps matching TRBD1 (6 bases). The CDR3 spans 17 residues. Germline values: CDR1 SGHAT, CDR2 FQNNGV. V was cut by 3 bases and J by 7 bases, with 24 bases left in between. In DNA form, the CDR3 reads TGTGCCAGCAGCTTCGTGATTCCAGGCAGGGGCAGTCGTGGCTACACCTTC. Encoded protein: CASSFVIPGRGSRGYTF.

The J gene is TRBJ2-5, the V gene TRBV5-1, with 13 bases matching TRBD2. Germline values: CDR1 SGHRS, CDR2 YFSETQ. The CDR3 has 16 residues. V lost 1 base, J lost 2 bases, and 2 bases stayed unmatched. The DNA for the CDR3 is TGCGCCAGCAGCTTGAGGACTAGCGGGGGTCAAGAGACCCAGTACTTC. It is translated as CASSLRTSGGQETQYF. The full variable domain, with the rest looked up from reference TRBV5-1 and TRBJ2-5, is KAGVTQTPRYLIKTRGQQVTLSCSPISGHRSVSWYQQTPGQGLQFLFEYFSETQRNKGNFPGRFSGRQFSNSRSEMNVSTLELGDSALYLCASSLRTSGGQETQYFGPGTRLLVL.

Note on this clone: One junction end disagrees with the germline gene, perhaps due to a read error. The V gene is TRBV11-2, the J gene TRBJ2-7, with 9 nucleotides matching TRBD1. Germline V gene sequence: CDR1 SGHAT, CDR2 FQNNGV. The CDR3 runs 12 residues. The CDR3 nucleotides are TGTGCCAGCAGCTTACTTGGGACAGGGATTCACTTC. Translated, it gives CASSLLGTGIHF.